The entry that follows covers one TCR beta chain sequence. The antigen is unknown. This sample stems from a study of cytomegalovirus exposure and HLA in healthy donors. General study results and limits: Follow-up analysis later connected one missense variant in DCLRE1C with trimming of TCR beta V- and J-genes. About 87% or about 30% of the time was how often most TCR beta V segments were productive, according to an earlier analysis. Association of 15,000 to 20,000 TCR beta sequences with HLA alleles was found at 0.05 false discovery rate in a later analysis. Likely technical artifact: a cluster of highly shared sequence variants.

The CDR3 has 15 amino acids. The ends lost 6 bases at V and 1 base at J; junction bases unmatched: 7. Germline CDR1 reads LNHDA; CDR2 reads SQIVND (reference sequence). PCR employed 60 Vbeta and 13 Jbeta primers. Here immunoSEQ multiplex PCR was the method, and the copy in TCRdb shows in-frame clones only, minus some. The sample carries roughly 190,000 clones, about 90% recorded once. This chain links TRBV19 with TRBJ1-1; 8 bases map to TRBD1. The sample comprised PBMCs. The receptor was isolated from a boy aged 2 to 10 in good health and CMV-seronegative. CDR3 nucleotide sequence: TGTGCCAGTAGACTAGTGGACAGGGAGAACACTGAAGCTTTCTTT. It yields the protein CASRLVDRENTEAFF.